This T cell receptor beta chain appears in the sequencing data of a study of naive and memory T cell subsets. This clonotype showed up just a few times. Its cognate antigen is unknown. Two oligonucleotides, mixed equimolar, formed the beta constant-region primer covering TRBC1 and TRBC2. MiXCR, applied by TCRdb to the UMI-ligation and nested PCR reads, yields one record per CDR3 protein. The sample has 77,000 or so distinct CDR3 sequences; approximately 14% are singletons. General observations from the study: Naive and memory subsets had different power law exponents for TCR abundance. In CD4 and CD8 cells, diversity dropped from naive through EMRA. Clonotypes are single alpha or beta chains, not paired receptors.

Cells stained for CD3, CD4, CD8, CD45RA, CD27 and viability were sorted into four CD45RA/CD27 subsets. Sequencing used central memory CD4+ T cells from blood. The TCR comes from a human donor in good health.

CDR3 loop: CASSFVGQGDTGELFF. CDR3 coding DNA: TGTGCCAGCAGTTTTGTGGGACAGGGTGACACCGGGGAGCTGTTTTTT. The gene calls are TRBV27 and TRBJ2-2; 9 bases map to TRBD1. Trimming cost V 3 bases and J 3 bases; bases outside gene matches: 5. The germline gives CDR1 MNHEY, CDR2 SMNVEV (reference sequence). The CDR3 runs to 16 residues.